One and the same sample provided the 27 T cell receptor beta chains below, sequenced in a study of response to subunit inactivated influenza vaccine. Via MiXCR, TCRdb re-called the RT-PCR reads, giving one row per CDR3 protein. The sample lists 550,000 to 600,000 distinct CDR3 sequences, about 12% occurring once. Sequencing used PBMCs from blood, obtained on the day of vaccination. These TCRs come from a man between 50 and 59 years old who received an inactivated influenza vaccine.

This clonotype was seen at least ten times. The CDR3 nucleotides read TGTGCCAGCAGTTACGGGTTGGCGGGACCATACGAGCAGTACTTC. As protein: CASSYGLAGPYEQYF. V and J are TRBV6-5 and TRBJ2-7; weak D call: TRBD2 (6 bases). CDR3 length: 15 amino acids. Germline loops: CDR1 MNHEY, CDR2 SVGAGI. The germline V and J ends were trimmed by 2 bases and 4 bases, with 15 bases remaining between them.

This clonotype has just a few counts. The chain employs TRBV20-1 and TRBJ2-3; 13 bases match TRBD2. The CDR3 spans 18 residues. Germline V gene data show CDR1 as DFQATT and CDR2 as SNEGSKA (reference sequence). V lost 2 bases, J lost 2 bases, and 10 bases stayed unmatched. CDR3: CSARRPRTSGGFTDTQYF. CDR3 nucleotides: TGCAGTGCTAGACGCCCAAGGACTAGCGGGGGTTTCACAGATACGCAGTATTTT.

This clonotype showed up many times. CDR3 amino acids: CASSWNTEAFF. The CDR3 DNA is TGTGCCAGCAGCTGGAACACTGAAGCTTTCTTT. The chain is built from TRBV5-6 and TRBJ1-1; D gene uncertain. This CDR3 is built from 11 residues. Germline values: CDR1 SGHDT, CDR2 YYEEEE. The germline V and J ends were trimmed by 3 bases and 1 base, with 1 base remaining between them.

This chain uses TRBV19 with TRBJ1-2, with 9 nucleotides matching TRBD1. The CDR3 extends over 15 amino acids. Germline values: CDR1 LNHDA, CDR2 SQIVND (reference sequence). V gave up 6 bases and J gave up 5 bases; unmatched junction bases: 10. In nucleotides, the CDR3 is TGTGCCAGTAGCGACATGGGGACAGGGTGGTATGGCTACACCTTC. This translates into CASSDMGTGWYGYTF. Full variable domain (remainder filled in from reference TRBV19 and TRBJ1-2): DGGITQSPKYLFRKEGQNVTLSCEQNLNHDAMYWYRQDPGQGLRLIYYSQIVNDFQKGDIAEGYSVSREKKESFPLTVTSAQKNPTAFYLCASSDMGTGWYGYTFGSGTRLTVV.

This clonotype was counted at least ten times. The chain's CDR3 is CASSLDTGLGIRGELFF. CDR3 DNA sequence: TGTGCCAGCAGTTTAGATACAGGGTTAGGGATACGCGGGGAGCTGTTTTTT. This chain uses TRBV27 with TRBJ2-2; the D gene is possibly TRBD1 (6 bases). The length of the CDR3 is 17 residues. The V end lost 2 bases, the J end lost 7 bases, and 20 bases lay between the germline ends. From germline, CDR1 is MNHEY and CDR2 SMNVEV (reference sequence).

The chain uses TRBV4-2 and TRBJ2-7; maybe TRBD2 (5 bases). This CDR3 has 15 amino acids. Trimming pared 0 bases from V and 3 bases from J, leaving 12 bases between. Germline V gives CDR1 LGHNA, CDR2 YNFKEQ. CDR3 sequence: CASSQDDSGSYEQYF. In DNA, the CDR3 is TGTGCCAGCAGCCAAGATGATTCGGGGAGCTACGAGCAGTACTTC.

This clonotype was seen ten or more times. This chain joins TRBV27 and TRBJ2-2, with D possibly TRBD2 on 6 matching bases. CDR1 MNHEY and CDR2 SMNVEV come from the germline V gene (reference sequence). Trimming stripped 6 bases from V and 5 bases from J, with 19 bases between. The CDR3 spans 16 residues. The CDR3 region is CASSSTGGDPTGELFF. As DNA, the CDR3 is TGTGCCAGCAGCTCGACCGGAGGGGATCCTACCGGGGAGCTGTTTTTT.

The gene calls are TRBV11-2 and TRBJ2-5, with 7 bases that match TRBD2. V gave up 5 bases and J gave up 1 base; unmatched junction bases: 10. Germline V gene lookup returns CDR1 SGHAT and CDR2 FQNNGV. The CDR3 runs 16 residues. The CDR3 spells CASSPPGREIQETQYF. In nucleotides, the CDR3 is TGTGCCAGCAGCCCGCCGGGGCGGGAGATCCAAGAGACCCAGTACTTC.

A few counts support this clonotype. For the CDR3, the DNA is TGCAGCGTTACCCCAGGCGCGGCGGGGGATGAGCAGTTCTTC. This sequence encodes CSVTPGAAGDEQFF. The chain uses TRBV29-1 and TRBJ2-1; 7 positions agree with TRBD2. CDR1 and CDR2 (germline): SQVTM, ANQGSEA. The CDR3 sequence is 14 residues long. V lost 5 bases to trimming and J lost 8 bases; unmatched junction nucleotides: 12.

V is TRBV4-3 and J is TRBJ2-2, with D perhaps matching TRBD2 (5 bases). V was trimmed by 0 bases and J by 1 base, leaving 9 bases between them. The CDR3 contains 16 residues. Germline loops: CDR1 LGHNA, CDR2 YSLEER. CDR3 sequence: CASSQELGRNTGELFF. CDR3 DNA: TGCGCCAGCAGCCAAGAACTAGGGAGGAACACCGGGGAGCTGTTTTTT.

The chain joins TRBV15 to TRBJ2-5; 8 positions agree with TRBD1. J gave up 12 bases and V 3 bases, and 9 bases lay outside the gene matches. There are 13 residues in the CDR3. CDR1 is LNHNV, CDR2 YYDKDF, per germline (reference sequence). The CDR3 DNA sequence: TGTGCCACCAGCAGGAGGGGGCCGACAGGGGAGTACTTC. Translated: CATSRRGPTGEYF. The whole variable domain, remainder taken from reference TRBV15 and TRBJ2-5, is DAMVIQNPRYQVTQFGKPVTLSCSQTLNHNVMYWYQQKSSQAPKLLFHYYDKDFNNEADTPDNFQSRRPNTSFCFLDIRSPGLGDTAMYLCATSRRGPTGEYFGPGTRLLVL.

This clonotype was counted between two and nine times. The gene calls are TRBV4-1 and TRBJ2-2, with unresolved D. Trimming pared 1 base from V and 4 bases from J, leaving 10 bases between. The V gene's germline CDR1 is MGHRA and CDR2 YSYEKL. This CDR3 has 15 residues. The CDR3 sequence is CASSQARVLTGELFF. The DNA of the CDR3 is TGCGCCAGCAGCCAAGCCCGGGTCCTCACCGGGGAGCTGTTTTTT.

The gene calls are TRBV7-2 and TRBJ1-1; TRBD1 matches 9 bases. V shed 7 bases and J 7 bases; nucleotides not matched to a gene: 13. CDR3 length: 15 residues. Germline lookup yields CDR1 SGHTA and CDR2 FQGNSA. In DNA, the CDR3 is TGTGCCAGCAAGGGGACAGGGTCGCCTTCTGGTGAAGCTTTCTTT. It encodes CASKGTGSPSGEAFF.

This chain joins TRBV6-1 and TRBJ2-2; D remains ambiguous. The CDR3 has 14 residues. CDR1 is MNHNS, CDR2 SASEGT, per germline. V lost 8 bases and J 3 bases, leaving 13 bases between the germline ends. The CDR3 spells CASLKGADTGELFF. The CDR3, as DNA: TGTGCCAGCTTGAAGGGCGCGGACACCGGGGAGCTGTTTTTT.

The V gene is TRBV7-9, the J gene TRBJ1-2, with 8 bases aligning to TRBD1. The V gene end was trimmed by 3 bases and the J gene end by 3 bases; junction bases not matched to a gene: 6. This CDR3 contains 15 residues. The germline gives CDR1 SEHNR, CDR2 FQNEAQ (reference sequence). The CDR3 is CASSLSGTGDYGYTF. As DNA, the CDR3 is TGTGCCAGCAGCTTGTCCGGGACAGGAGACTATGGCTACACCTTC. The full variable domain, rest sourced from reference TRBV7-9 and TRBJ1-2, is DTGVSQNPRHKITKRGQNVTFRCDPISEHNRLYWYRQTLGQGPEFLTYFQNEAQLEKSRLLSDRFSAERPKGSFSTLEIQRTEQGDSAMYLCASSLSGTGDYGYTFGSGTRLTVV.

The CDR3 spells CASSPNSPYEQYF. DNA for the CDR3: TGTGCCAGCAGCCCTAATAGTCCCTACGAGCAGTACTTC. The genes are TRBV4-2 and TRBJ2-7; D gene unclear. CDR3 length: 13 amino acids. The V and J ends lost 4 bases and 2 bases respectively, with 9 bases between them. Germline V gene sequence: CDR1 LGHNA, CDR2 YNFKEQ.

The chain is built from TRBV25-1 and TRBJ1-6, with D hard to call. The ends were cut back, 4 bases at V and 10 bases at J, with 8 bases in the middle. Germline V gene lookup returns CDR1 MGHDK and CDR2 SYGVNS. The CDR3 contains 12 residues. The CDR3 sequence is CASSAAGSPLHF. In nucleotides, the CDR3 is TGTGCCAGCAGTGCAGCTGGGTCACCCCTCCACTTT. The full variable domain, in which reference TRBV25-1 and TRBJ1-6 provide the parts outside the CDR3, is EADIYQTPRYLVIGTGKKITLECSQTMGHDKMYWYQQDPGMELHLIHYSYGVNSTEKGDLSSESTVSRIRTEHFPLTLESARPSHTSQYLCASSAAGSPLHFGNGTRLTVT.

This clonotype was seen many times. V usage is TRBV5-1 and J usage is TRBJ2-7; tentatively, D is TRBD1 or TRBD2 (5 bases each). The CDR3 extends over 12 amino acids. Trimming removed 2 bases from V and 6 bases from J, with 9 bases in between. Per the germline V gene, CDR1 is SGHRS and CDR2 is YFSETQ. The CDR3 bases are TGCGCCAGCAGCTTTCCCGGGGCCGAGCAGTACTTC. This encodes CASSFPGAEQYF.

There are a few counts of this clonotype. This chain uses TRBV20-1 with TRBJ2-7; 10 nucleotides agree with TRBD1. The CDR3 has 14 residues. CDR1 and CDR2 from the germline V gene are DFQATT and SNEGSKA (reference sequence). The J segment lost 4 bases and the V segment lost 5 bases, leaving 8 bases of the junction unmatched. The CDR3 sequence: CSAETGGGAYEQYF. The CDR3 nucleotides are TGCAGTGCTGAGACAGGGGGCGGAGCATACGAGCAGTACTTC.

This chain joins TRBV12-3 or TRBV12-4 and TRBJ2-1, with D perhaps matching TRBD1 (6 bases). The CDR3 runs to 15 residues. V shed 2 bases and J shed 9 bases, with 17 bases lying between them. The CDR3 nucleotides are TGTGCCAGCAGTTTACGTATGTCAGGGGTACCTGAGCAGTTCTTC. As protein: CASSLRMSGVPEQFF.

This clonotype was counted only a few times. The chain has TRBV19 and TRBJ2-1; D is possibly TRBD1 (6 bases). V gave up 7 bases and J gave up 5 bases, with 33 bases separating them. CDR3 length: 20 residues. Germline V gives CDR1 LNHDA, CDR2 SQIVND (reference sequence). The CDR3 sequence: CASKRGFLSRGGERNNEQFF. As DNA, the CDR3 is TGTGCCAGTAAGAGGGGTTTCTTGAGCCGAGGGGGAGAAAGGAACAATGAGCAGTTCTTC.

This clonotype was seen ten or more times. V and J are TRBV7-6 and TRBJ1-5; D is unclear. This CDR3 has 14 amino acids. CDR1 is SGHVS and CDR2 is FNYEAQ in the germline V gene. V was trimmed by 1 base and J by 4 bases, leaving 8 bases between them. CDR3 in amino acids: CASSLGPGNQPQHF. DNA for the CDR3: TGTGCCAGCAGCTTAGGTCCGGGAAATCAGCCCCAGCATTTT.

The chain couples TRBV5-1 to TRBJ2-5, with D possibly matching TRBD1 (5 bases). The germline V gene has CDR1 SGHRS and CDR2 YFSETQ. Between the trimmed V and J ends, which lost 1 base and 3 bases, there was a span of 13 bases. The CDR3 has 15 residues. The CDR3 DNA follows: TGCGCCAGCAGCTTGTTCCCTGGACAAAAAGAGACCCAGTACTTC. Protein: CASSLFPGQKETQYF. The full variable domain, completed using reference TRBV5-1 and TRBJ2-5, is KAGVTQTPRYLIKTRGQQVTLSCSPISGHRSVSWYQQTPGQGLQFLFEYFSETQRNKGNFPGRFSGRQFSNSRSEMNVSTLELGDSALYLCASSLFPGQKETQYFGPGTRLLVL.

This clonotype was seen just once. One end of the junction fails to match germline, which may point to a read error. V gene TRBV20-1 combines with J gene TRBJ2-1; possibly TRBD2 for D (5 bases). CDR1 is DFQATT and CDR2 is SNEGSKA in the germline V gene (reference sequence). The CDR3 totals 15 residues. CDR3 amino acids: CSTSPIQRQYNEQFF. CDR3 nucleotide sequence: TGCAGTACTAGTCCGATCCAGCGACAATACAATGAGCAGTTCTTC.

CDR3 DNA: TGTGCCAGCAGTCCCTGGCCCCTACAGGAAAATGAGCAGTTCTTC. Translating gives CASSPWPLQENEQFF. The genes are TRBV28 and TRBJ2-1; a weak D match, TRBD1 (5 bases). The CDR3 covers 15 residues. CDR1 is MDHEN, CDR2 SYDVKM, per germline. V gave up 5 bases and J gave up 7 bases, with 18 bases separating them.

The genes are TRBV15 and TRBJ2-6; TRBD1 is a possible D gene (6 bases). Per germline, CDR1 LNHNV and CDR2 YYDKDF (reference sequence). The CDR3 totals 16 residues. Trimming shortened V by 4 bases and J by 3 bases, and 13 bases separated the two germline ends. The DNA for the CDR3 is TGTGCCACCAGCATCCAGGGGTTGCTTGGGGCCAACGTCCTGACTTTC. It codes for CATSIQGLLGANVLTF.

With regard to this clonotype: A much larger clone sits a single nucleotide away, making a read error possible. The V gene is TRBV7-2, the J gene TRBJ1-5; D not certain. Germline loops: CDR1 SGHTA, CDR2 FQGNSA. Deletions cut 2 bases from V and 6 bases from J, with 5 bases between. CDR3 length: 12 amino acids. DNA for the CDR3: TGTGCCAGCAGCTTATATAGTCAGCCCCAGCATTTT. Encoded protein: CASSLYSQPQHF. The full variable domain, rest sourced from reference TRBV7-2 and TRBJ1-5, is GAGVSQSPSNKVTEKGKDVELRCDPISGHTALYWYRQSLGQGLEFLIYFQGNSAPDKSGLPSDRFSAERTGGSVSTLTIQRTQQEDSAVYLCASSLYSQPQHFGDGTRLSIL.